The 17 T cell receptor beta chains below were found in one sample sequenced in a study of shared clonotypes between healthy human individuals (dated by TCRdb to 2020 to 2021). The library was generated by the immunoSEQ multiplex PCR assay. TCRdb carries this immuneACCESS record with in-frame sequences only. Its versions omit some clonotypes, under half of them owing to an unresolved V gene in the studies checked, with the rest unexplained. Present in this sample are millions of clones, 95% of which were seen just once. About 0.13% of the sample belongs to the ten largest clones. Material for sequencing was naive CD4+ T cells sorted from blood. What the cell subset or site label conveys for this sample: CD45RA+ positively selected. The receptors shown here come from a man aged 18 to 29 in good health.

The chain has TRBV29-1 and TRBJ2-1; no clear D. CDR3 length: 12 amino acids. Trimming removed 6 bases from V and 2 bases from J, with 8 bases in between. Germline CDR1 SQVTM, CDR2 ANQGSEA. CDR3 protein: CSVDVAYNEQFF. The CDR3 DNA follows: TGCAGCGTGGACGTGGCCTACAATGAGCAGTTCTTC.

The V gene is TRBV14, the J gene TRBJ2-3; the match to TRBD2 covers 7 bases. The ends lost 5 bases at V and 7 bases at J; junction bases unmatched: 9. The germline V gene has CDR1 SGHDN and CDR2 FVKESK. The CDR3 has 14 amino acids. The CDR3 loop reads CASSGSGNAYTQYF. Written as DNA, the CDR3 is TGTGCCAGCAGCGGAAGCGGGAACGCTTATACGCAGTATTTT.

This chain uses TRBV5-1 with TRBJ2-2, with TRBD2 identical over 7 bases. The V gene's germline CDR1 is SGHRS and CDR2 YFSETQ. J lost 2 bases, V lost 9 bases, and 10 bases had no gene match. The CDR3 extends over 15 amino acids. In DNA form, the CDR3 reads TGCGCCACCAGAACAAGCGGGGTAAACACCGGGGAGCTGTTTTTT. It yields the protein CATRTSGVNTGELFF.

The CDR3: CASSWDRGVTGELFF. In nucleotides, the CDR3 is TGCGCCAGCAGCTGGGACAGGGGAGTCACCGGGGAGCTGTTTTTT. The V gene is TRBV5-1, the J gene TRBJ2-2; 10 positions agree with TRBD1. Germline loops: CDR1 SGHRS, CDR2 YFSETQ. The CDR3 is made up of 15 amino acids. After removal of 3 bases from V and 4 bases from J, the junction contained 3 bases not matched to a gene.

The chain combines TRBV11-1 with TRBJ1-1, with 7 nucleotides matching TRBD1. The germline gives CDR1 SGHAT, CDR2 FQDESV (reference sequence). J lost 6 bases, V lost 5 bases, and 15 bases had no gene match. There are 16 residues in the CDR3. Here the CDR3 DNA reads TGTGCCAGCAGCAACTCGGGGACAGCCCCATTGGCTGAAGCTTTCTTT. This sequence encodes CASSNSGTAPLAEAFF.

This sequence joins TRBV9 and TRBJ2-1; a weak D match, TRBD2 (6 bases). Per the germline V gene, CDR1 is SGDLS and CDR2 is YYNGEE. The length of the CDR3 is 16 residues. Trimming removed 3 bases at V and 9 bases at J, with 22 bases between. CDR3 coding DNA: TGTGCCAGCAGCGGTCCTTCGGGGACTGGTCTGGTTGAGCAGTTCTTC. Its protein is CASSGPSGTGLVEQFF.

In this sample, this clone turned up once. The J gene is TRBJ2-7, the V gene TRBV5-4; perhaps TRBD2 as D (6 bases). Germline values: CDR1 SGHNT, CDR2 YYREEE (reference sequence). The CDR3 has 19 residues. The V end lost 0 bases, the J end lost 3 bases, and 25 bases lay between the germline ends. The CDR3 protein is CASSLAGWGDSHRLYEQYF. CDR3 in DNA: TGTGCCAGCAGCTTGGCAGGGTGGGGGGACTCACACCGTCTCTACGAGCAGTACTTC. Together with reference TRBV5-4 and TRBJ2-7, the CDR3 gives the full variable domain: ETGVTQSPTHLIKTRGQQVTLRCSSQSGHNTVSWYQQALGQGPQFIFQYYREEENGRGNFPPRFSGLQFPNYSSELNVNALELDDSALYLCASSLAGWGDSHRLYEQYFGPGTRLTVT.

A remark on this clone: Other nucleotide sequences from this sample produce the same CDR3. The gene calls are TRBV6-5 and TRBJ2-2, with 8 bases identical to TRBD1. This CDR3 has 14 residues. Germline assignment: CDR1 MNHEY and CDR2 SVGAGI. V trimming: 6 bases; J trimming: 3 bases; junction bases outside the gene matches: 3. CDR3 bases: TGTGCCAGCAGAGGACAGGGTGACACCGGGGAGCTGTTTTTT. Protein: CASRGQGDTGELFF.

J is TRBJ2-2 and V is TRBV9; D may be TRBD2 (6 bases). Trimming took 0 bases from V and 0 from J, leaving 12 bases between them. Germline lookup yields CDR1 SGDLS and CDR2 YYNGEE. The CDR3 extends over 17 amino acids. The CDR3 reads CASSVGLATTNTGELFF. The CDR3 DNA sequence: TGTGCCAGCAGCGTAGGGCTAGCGACCACGAACACCGGGGAGCTGTTTTTT.

The chain uses TRBV29-1 and TRBJ2-7, with TRBD1 as a possible D gene (6 bases). Deletions cut 7 bases from V and 3 bases from J, with 13 bases between. The length of the CDR3 is 12 residues. Germline CDR1 is SQVTM and CDR2 is ANQGSEA. CDR3 DNA: TGCAGCGCCTGGACAGCAAACTACGAGCAGTACTTC. It yields the protein CSAWTANYEQYF.

The V gene is TRBV12-1, the J gene TRBJ2-3; TRBD2 reflects the table's D call only, with no check against the DNA. TRBV12-1 represents a pseudogene. CDR3 length: 16 amino acids. The CDR3 DNA sequence: TGTGCCAGCAGCTTTTCTTCGGGTTACTATCCAGATACGCAGTATTTT. Protein: CASSFSSGYYPDTQYF.

The chain combines TRBV7-2 with TRBJ1-6, with TRBD1 matching 7 bases. CDR3 length equals 16 residues. Per germline, CDR1 SGHTA and CDR2 FQGNSA. The J segment lost 7 bases and the V segment lost 5 bases, leaving 11 bases of the junction unmatched. CDR3 in amino acids: CASSQTSAGGNSPLHF. The CDR3 DNA is TGTGCCAGCAGCCAGACGAGTGCAGGGGGAAATTCACCCCTCCACTTT.

The chain couples TRBV15 to TRBJ2-7; D is unclear. Trimming removed 2 bases at V and 0 bases at J, with 8 bases between. Germline V CDR1 and CDR2: LNHNV, YYDKDF (reference sequence). This CDR3 has 14 amino acids. CDR3 DNA: TGTGCCACCAGCAGAACTATAGACTCCTACGAGCAGTACTTC. This gives the protein CATSRTIDSYEQYF.

This chain connects TRBV5-1 to TRBJ2-2, with D unclear. CDR1 is SGHRS, CDR2 YFSETQ, per germline. This CDR3 spans 14 amino acids. Trimming left V 4 bases short and J 7 bases short, with 14 bases between. The CDR3 sequence is CASSPGWEIGELFF. The DNA of the CDR3 is TGCGCCAGCAGCCCTGGTTGGGAAATCGGGGAGCTGTTTTTT.

The gene calls are TRBV14 and TRBJ1-6; D unresolved. CDR3 length equals 13 residues. Germline CDR1 reads SGHDN; CDR2 reads FVKESK. Trimming shortened V by 2 bases and J by 10 bases, and 9 bases separated the two germline ends. The CDR3 here is CASSQLGNSPLHF. The CDR3 nucleotides read TGTGCCAGCAGCCAATTGGGCAACTCACCCCTCCACTTT.

The rearrangement links TRBV7-2 to TRBJ1-4, with D possibly being TRBD1 (5 bases). The V gene's germline CDR1 is SGHTA and CDR2 FQGNSA. V lost 2 bases and J lost 0, with 7 bases in between. This CDR3 is built from 15 residues. CDR3 nucleotide sequence: TGTGCCAGCAGCTTAATGGGGGCAACTAATGAAAAACTGTTTTTT. Its protein is CASSLMGATNEKLFF.

The genes are TRBV9 and TRBJ2-3; 7 bases fit TRBD2. The CDR3 totals 15 residues. The germline V gene encodes CDR1 SGDLS and CDR2 YYNGEE. After removal of 5 bases from V and 4 bases from J, the junction contained 10 bases not matched to a gene. The CDR3 reads CASSTSSGRADTQYF. The CDR3 DNA follows: TGTGCCAGCAGTACCTCTAGTGGGAGGGCAGATACGCAGTATTTT.